The rows below give T cell receptor beta chains drawn from one sample of a study of T cells after yellow fever vaccination. One entry per CDR3 protein, called by TCRdb with MiXCR from the 5' RACE reads. The sample has about 360,000 distinct CDR3 sequences; under 7.5% are singletons. Sequencing was performed on PBMCs, taken 5 days after the yellow fever booster vaccination. All receptors come from a man aged 25-45 years who received the YFV17D yellow fever vaccine. Both conserved end residues are part of each CDR3. The D gene is left open where the match is weak. Size tells how often a clone was seen (once, few, many) or the class of an expanded clone, and some rows leave it out.

d_call j_call clone_size v_call cdr3_nt cdr3_aa
TRBD2 TRBJ2-3 many TRBV29-1 TGCAGCGCCCGGGAGGGGCGGGAGCGGTTGGCGCAGTATTTT CSAREGRERLAQYF
TRBD2 TRBJ2-7 . TRBV12-3/TRBV12-4 TGTGCCAGCAGTTCCGCTAGCGGCGCCTACGAGCAGTACTTC CASSSASGAYEQYF
TRBD2 TRBJ2-3 few TRBV20-1 TGCAGTGCGAAAGGACTAGCGGGCACAGATACGCAGTATTTT CSAKGLAGTDTQYF
. TRBJ2-7 . TRBV3-1 TGTGCCAGCAGCCAAGAAACACTAAGATCCGAGCAGTACTTC CASSQETLRSEQYF
. TRBJ1-2 few TRBV19 TGTGCCAGTAGTGGGCTAGGAGGATCCGGCTACACCTTC CASSGLGGSGYTF
TRBD1 TRBJ2-6 few TRBV29-1 TGCAGCGTCCCAGGACAGGCCCGCTCTGGGGCCAACGTCCTGACTTTC CSVPGQARSGANVLTF
TRBD2 TRBJ2-5 many TRBV5-1 TGCGCCAGCAGCTTTAAGGCGGGAGTTGAGACCCAGTACTTC CASSFKAGVETQYF
. TRBJ2-4 . TRBV7-2 TGTGCCAGCAGCTTGCAACTAGCTCAAAACATTCAGTACTTC CASSLQLAQNIQYF
TRBD2 TRBJ2-1 . TRBV20-1 TGCAGTGTCCTCGGGGGGGGTTTGGTTGAGCAGTTCTTC CSVLGGGLVEQFF
TRBD2 TRBJ2-1 many TRBV29-1 TGCAGCGCCCCCGGGCGGGAGGGCCCTCTTCCCAATGAGCAGTTCTTC CSAPGREGPLPNEQFF
TRBD2 TRBJ2-1 many TRBV27 TGTGCCAGCAGTGAAGGGAGGGCCTACAATGAGCAGTTCTTC CASSEGRAYNEQFF
. TRBJ1-1 many TRBV4-3 TGCGCCAGCAGCCAAGATCGGGGCAAAGGCGACAACGAAGCTTTCTTT CASSQDRGKGDNEAFF
. TRBJ2-1 . TRBV11-3 TGTGCCAGCAGCTTAGGGACAGAGTTCTACAATGAGCAGTTCTTC CASSLGTEFYNEQFF
. TRBJ2-7 many TRBV5-1 TGCGCCAGCAGCTTGTTTGGCCAATCCTACGAGCAGTACTTC CASSLFGQSYEQYF
. TRBJ2-7 . TRBV14 TGTGCCAGCAGCCAGGAGGGCCGGGTCCACGAGCAGTACTTC CASSQEGRVHEQYF
. TRBJ1-6 . TRBV6-1 TGTGCCAGCAGAAAGGAGGGCGCCGAGGATTCACCCCTCCACTTT CASRKEGAEDSPLHF
. TRBJ2-7 many TRBV21-1 TGTGCCAGCAGCGTGAGTAGCGGGAGATTGTACGAGCAGTACTTC CASSVSSGRLYEQYF
. TRBJ2-3 many TRBV5-1 TGCGCCAGCAGCCCCCAGTTGGATACGCAGTATTTT CASSPQLDTQYF
. TRBJ2-5 few TRBV5-4 TGTGCCAGCAGTAACCGGGCGGAAGAGACCCAGTACTTC CASSNRAEETQYF
. TRBJ2-3 many TRBV20-1 TGCAGTGCTACCTCCACCGGGGGGCGCGCCACTAGCACAGATACGCAGTATTTT CSATSTGGRATSTDTQYF
TRBD1 TRBJ2-2 few TRBV7-2 TGTGCCAGCAGCTCCCCTGACAGGGTATTGGCCGGGGAGCTGTTTTTT CASSSPDRVLAGELFF
TRBD2 TRBJ2-1 many TRBV30 TGTGCCTGGAACCCGGGACTAGCGGGAAGTGAGCAGTTCTTC CAWNPGLAGSEQFF